This is a list of T cell receptor beta chains from one sample in a study of blood T cell repertoires in COVID-19. Profiling relied on immunoSEQ multiplex PCR, and the TCRdb table lists in-frame clones only, not all of them. The table has more than 95,000 clones, about 88% seen once; the top ten hold about 5.1%. The sample consisted of peripheral blood. All receptors derive from a human donor in a cohort sampled during active COVID-19. Both conserved end residues are part of each CDR3. D genes are given only for firm matches. Where a row states a size, it is once, few, many or the class of an expanded clone; other rows omit it.

clone_size	d_call	j_call	v_call	cdr3_aa	cdr3_nt
.	TRBD1	TRBJ2-3	TRBV6-4	CASIYRGRGTDTQYF	TGTGCCAGCATTTACAGGGGTAGAGGCACAGATACGCAGTATTTT
.	.	TRBJ1-2	TRBV5-6	CASSLSGSHYGYTF	TGTGCCAGCAGCTTGTCAGGGTCCCACTATGGCTACACCTTC
.	.	TRBJ1-2	TRBV7-9	CASSLVEARYGYTF	TGTGCCAGCAGCTTAGTGGAGGCTCGGTATGGCTACACCTTC
.	.	TRBJ2-1	TRBV28	CASSLGNSLSSYNEQFF	TGTGCCAGCAGTTTAGGTAACAGTTTGAGCTCCTACAATGAGCAGTTCTTC
few	TRBD1	TRBJ1-6	TRBV28	CASSSEGAAPLHF	TGTGCCAGCAGTTCGGAGGGGGCAGCACCCCTCCACTTT
.	TRBD1	TRBJ1-3	TRBV11-2	CASSALSGTEDGNTIYF	TGTGCCAGCAGCGCCCTGTCCGGGACAGAGGACGGAAACACCATATATTTT
.	.	TRBJ2-1	TRBV6-5	CASSQSGNGVAEQFF	TGTGCCAGCTCGCAATCTGGAAACGGGGTCGCTGAGCAGTTCTTC
.	.	TRBJ2-3	TRBV7-2	CASSLGSPDTQYF	TGTGCCAGCAGCTTAGGTAGTCCAGATACGCAGTATTTT
few	.	TRBJ2-7	TRBV11-2	CASSSLGGIMGEQYF	TGTGCCAGCAGCTCCCTAGGGGGAATTATGGGGGAGCAGTACTTC
.	.	TRBJ2-1	TRBV11-2	CASGAQNLYYNEQFF	TGTGCCAGCGGAGCCCAGAACCTATACTACAATGAGCAGTTCTTC
.	.	TRBJ2-3	TRBV9	CASSTTSTDTQYF	TGTGCCAGCAGCACGACTAGCACAGATACGCAGTATTTT
.	TRBD1	TRBJ1-1	TRBV11-2	CASSTTQGAEAFF	TGTGCCAGCAGCACAACCCAGGGGGCGGAAGCTTTCTTT
.	.	TRBJ1-3	TRBV4-3	CASSQVSLPGNTIYF	TGCGCCAGCAGCCAAGTGAGCCTTCCTGGAAACACCATATATTTT
once	TRBD2	TRBJ2-1	TRBV4-1	CASSQGRGGTRVINEQFF	TGCGCCAGCAGCCAAGGAAGGGGCGGGACTAGAGTCATCAATGAGCAGTTCTTC
.	TRBD2	TRBJ2-1	TRBV19	CASQNGRGGYNEQFF	TGTGCCAGTCAAAATGGGCGGGGGGGATACAATGAGCAGTTCTTC
.	.	TRBJ2-1	TRBV9	CASSVGDSYNEQFF	TGTGCCAGCAGCGTAGGTGACAGTTACAATGAGCAGTTCTTC
.	TRBD2	TRBJ2-7	TRBV7-9	CASSPSGSRLYEQYF	TGTGCCAGCAGCCCTAGCGGGAGCCGACTCTACGAGCAGTACTTC
.	.	TRBJ1-2	TRBV28	CASSLTRVPLF	TGTGCCAGCAGTTTAACTCGGGTACCCCTCTTC
.	.	TRBJ2-1	TRBV3-1/TRBV3-2	CASSQDPLRVKGNEQFF	TGTGCCAGCAGCCAAGATCCCCTGCGGGTAAAAGGCAATGAGCAGTTCTTC
few	TRBD1	TRBJ2-2	TRBV29-1	CSVVGQAGTGELFF	TGCAGCGTTGTAGGACAGGCCGGGACCGGGGAGCTGTTTTTT
.	TRBD1	TRBJ1-6	TRBV6-2/TRBV6-3	CASSYRQGNSPLHF	TGTGCCAGCAGTTACAGACAGGGGAATTCACCCCTCCACTTT
few	.	TRBJ2-7	TRBV7-9	CATESRGQTYEQYF	TGTGCCACCGAATCCCGAGGACAGACCTACGAGCAGTACTTC
once	TRBD1	TRBJ2-2	TRBV4-3	CASSQSDRGPGELFF	TGCGCCAGCAGCCAATCGGACAGGGGACCCGGGGAGCTGTTTTTT
.	TRBD2	TRBJ2-4	TRBV27	CASRVAGYDKNIQYF	TGTGCCAGCAGAGTAGCGGGATATGACAAAAACATTCAGTACTTC
.	.	TRBJ1-4	TRBV5-1	CASSLRGVYEKLFF	TGCGCCAGCAGCTTACGGGGTGTCTATGAAAAACTGTTTTTT
.	.	TRBJ2-2	TRBV3-1/TRBV3-2	CASSEALVLTGELFF	TGTGCCAGCAGCGAAGCACTAGTTCTCACCGGGGAGCTGTTTTTT
.	TRBD1	TRBJ2-7	TRBV9	CASGTASYEQYF	TGTGCCAGCGGGACAGCATCCTACGAGCAGTACTTC
.	TRBD1	TRBJ1-6	TRBV4-1	CASSQQTGVNSPLHF	TGCGCCAGCAGCCAACAAACAGGGGTTAATTCACCCCTCCACTTT
.	TRBD2	TRBJ2-1	TRBV4-1	CASSRPRGGSDPLVDEQFF	TGCGCCAGCAGCCGCCCGAGAGGCGGGAGTGACCCCTTAGTAGATGAGCAGTTCTTC
once	TRBD2	TRBJ2-3	TRBV11-3	CASSLVGGLRTDTQYF	TGTGCCAGCAGCTTAGTCGGGGGACTACGCACAGATACGCAGTATTTT
.	.	TRBJ2-2	TRBV19	CASSISPGRRNTGELFF	TGTGCCAGTAGTATCAGTCCGGGGAGGCGGAACACCGGGGAGCTGTTTTTT
.	.	TRBJ2-6	TRBV30	CARWGAGANVLTF	TGTGCCCGCTGGGGGGCTGGGGCCAACGTCCTGACTTTC
.	.	TRBJ2-7	TRBV4-1	CASSQTVTYEQYF	TGCGCCAGCAGCCAGACAGTTACCTACGAGCAGTACTTC
.	TRBD2	TRBJ2-1	TRBV10-1	CASSTGTSGPNEQFF	TGCGCCAGCAGTACTGGGACTAGCGGGCCCAATGAGCAGTTCTTC
.	.	TRBJ1-2	TRBV7-2	CASSLGGFVANYGYTF	TGTGCCAGCAGCTTAGGAGGTTTTGTGGCTAACTATGGCTACACCTTC
few	.	TRBJ2-7	TRBV1	CTSSHTSGREYEQYF	TGCACCAGCAGCCATACTAGCGGGAGGGAGTACGAGCAGTACTTC
.	TRBD2	TRBJ2-2	TRBV28	CASSQTLAGAHRGAVF	TGTGCCAGCAGCCAAACACTAGCGGGAGCGCACCGGGGAGCTGTTTTT
.	.	TRBJ2-5	TRBV2	CASSEQRSKETQYF	TGTGCCAGCAGTGAGCAGCGGAGTAAGGAGACCCAGTACTTC
.	.	TRBJ2-1	TRBV11-3	CASSPFLGARNEQFF	TGTGCCAGCAGCCCCTTTCTGGGGGCGAGGAATGAGCAGTTCTTC
large	TRBD2	TRBJ2-3	TRBV28	CASSLAGADTQYF	TGTGCCAGCAGCTTAGCGGGAGCAGATACGCAGTATTTT
.	.	TRBJ2-7	TRBV6-5	CASSQKDGNSYEQYF	TGTGCCAGCAGTCAAAAGGACGGGAACTCCTACGAGCAGTACTTC
once	.	TRBJ1-2	TRBV13	CASRSSLTRLYGYTF	TGTGCCAGCAGGTCTTCTCTTACCAGGCTCTATGGCTACACCTTC
.	.	TRBJ1-1	TRBV7-9	CASSLQMNTEAFF	TGTGCCAGCAGCTTACAAATGAACACTGAAGCTTTCTTT
.	.	TRBJ1-4	TRBV12-3/TRBV12-4	CATSSGNEKLFF	TGTGCCACATCCAGTGGTAATGAAAAACTGTTTTTT
.	.	TRBJ2-1	TRBV5-1	CASSQEDGTYNEQFF	TGCGCCAGCAGCCAAGAAGACGGGACTTACAATGAGCAGTTCTTC
.	.	TRBJ2-7	TRBV10-1	CASSISPGSEQYF	TGCGCCAGCAGTATTTCCCCAGGTAGCGAGCAGTACTTC
.	.	TRBJ1-2	TRBV5-6	CASIPKGNPWAGYTF	TGTGCCAGCATCCCAAAGGGGAACCCCTGGGCTGGCTACACCTTC
.	.	TRBJ2-7	TRBV11-3	CASSGTTDNEQYF	TGTGCCAGCAGCGGGACAACGGACAACGAGCAGTACTTC